This TCR beta chain was profiled in a study of CD8+ T cells in alopecia areata. This clone turned up a few times. Sequencing templates came from extracted RNA that was reverse transcribed into cDNA. Profiled with immunoSEQ multiplex PCR; TCRdb holds only in-frame clones, not every one. The data contain 150,000 to 160,000 clones, under 60% of them singletons. The CDR3 extends over 13 amino acids. V was clipped by 6 bases and J by 5 bases, with 14 bases between them. CDR1 and CDR2 (germline): MNHNS, SASEGT. V gene TRBV6-1 combines with J gene TRBJ2-7; D is unresolved. Material: CD8+ T cells sorted from blood, obtained at week 0. This TCR was sampled from a human donor with alopecia areata. CDR3 sequence reads: CASSLGEVNEQYF. CDR3 bases: TGTGCCAGCAGCCTTGGGGAAGTGAACGAGCAGTACTTC.